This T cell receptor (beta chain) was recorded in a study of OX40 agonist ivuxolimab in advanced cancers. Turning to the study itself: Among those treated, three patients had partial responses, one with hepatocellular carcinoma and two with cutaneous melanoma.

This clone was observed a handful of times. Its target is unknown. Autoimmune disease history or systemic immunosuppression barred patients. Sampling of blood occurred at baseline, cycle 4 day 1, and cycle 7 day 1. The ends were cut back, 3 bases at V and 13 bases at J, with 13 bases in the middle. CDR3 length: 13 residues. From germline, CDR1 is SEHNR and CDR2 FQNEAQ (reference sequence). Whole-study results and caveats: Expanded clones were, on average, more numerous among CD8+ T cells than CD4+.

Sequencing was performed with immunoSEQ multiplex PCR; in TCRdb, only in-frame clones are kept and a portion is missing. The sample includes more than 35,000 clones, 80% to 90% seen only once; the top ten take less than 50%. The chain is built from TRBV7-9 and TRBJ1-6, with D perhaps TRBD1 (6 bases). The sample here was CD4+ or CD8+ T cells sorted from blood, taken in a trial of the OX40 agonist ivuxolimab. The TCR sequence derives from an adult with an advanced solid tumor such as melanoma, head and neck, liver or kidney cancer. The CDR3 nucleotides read TGTGCCAGCAGCTTCGAACCAGGGGATCCCCTCCACTTT. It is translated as CASSFEPGDPLHF.